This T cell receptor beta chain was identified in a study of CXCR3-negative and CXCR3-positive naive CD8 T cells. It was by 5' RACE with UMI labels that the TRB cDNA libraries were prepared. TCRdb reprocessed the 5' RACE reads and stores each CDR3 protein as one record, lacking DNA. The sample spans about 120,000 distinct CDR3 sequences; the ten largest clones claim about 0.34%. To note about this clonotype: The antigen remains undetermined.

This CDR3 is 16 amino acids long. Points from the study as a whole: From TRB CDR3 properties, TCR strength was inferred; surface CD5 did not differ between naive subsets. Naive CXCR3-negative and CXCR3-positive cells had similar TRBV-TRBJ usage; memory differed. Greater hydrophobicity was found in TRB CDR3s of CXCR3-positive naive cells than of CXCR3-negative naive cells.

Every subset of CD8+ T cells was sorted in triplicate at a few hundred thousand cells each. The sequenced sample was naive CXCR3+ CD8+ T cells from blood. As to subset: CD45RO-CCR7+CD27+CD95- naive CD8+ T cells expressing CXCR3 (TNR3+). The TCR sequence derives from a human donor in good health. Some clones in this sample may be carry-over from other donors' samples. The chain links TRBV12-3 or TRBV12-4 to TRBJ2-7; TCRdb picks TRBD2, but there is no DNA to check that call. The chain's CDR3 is CASSPPGTSDHEEQYF.